These 27 T cell receptor beta chains were sequenced from one sample in a study of blood T cell repertoires in COVID-19. Measured with immunoSEQ multiplex PCR; TCRdb has only the in-frame clones, and not every one. Among some 350,000 clones listed, about 90% were seen once. Sequenced input: peripheral blood. Receptor source: a man between 18 and 35 years old with active or convalescent COVID-19.

V and J are TRBV27 and TRBJ1-6, with a tentative D call TRBD1 (5 bases). This CDR3 contains 12 residues. Germline CDR1 reads MNHEY; CDR2 reads SMNVEV (reference sequence). Deletions cut 1 base from V and 13 bases from J, with 8 bases between. The CDR3 loop reads CASSLWGLPLHF. CDR3 sequence (DNA): TGTGCCAGCAGTTTATGGGGCCTGCCCCTCCACTTT.

This CDR3 is CASSFRHRGARYSYEQYF. DNA for the CDR3: TGTGCCAGCAGTTTTCGCCACCGCGGGGCAAGGTATTCCTACGAGCAGTACTTC. V usage is TRBV28 and J usage is TRBJ2-7, with D possibly being TRBD2 (6 bases). The CDR3 loop spans 18 amino acids. Germline V CDR1 and CDR2: MDHEN, SYDVKM. Trimming removed 3 bases at V and 1 base at J, with 22 bases between.

This chain joins TRBV2 and TRBJ1-5, with D possibly matching TRBD1 (5 bases). Trimming removed 3 bases from V and 5 bases from J, with 11 bases in between. In germline, CDR1 is SNHLY, CDR2 FYNNEI. There are 14 residues in the CDR3. The CDR3 is CASSEGGRHQPQHF. The CDR3 DNA follows: TGTGCCAGCAGTGAGGGGGGTAGGCATCAGCCCCAGCATTTT.

The chain joins TRBV7-8 to TRBJ2-3, with D perhaps TRBD1 (5 bases). V was clipped by 1 base and J by 2 bases, with 13 bases between them. The CDR3 is 16 amino acids. Germline V gene data show CDR1 as SGHVS and CDR2 as FQNEAQ. The CDR3 bases are TGTGCCAGCAGCTTAGACAGATCTGGGGCCACAGATACGCAGTATTTT. Its protein product is CASSLDRSGATDTQYF.

The rearrangement links TRBV4-3 to TRBJ2-7; 9 nucleotides agree with TRBD1. The germline V gene encodes CDR1 LGHNA and CDR2 YSLEER. Trimming removed 1 base from V and 3 bases from J; junction bases left unmatched: 4. The CDR3 length is 15 residues. For the CDR3, the DNA is TGCGCCAGCAGCCAAGGAAGACAGGGGGGCTACGAGCAGTACTTC. It codes for CASSQGRQGGYEQYF.

The rearrangement links TRBV28 to TRBJ1-2; 7 bases map to TRBD1. The CDR3 is 13 amino acids. Germline V CDR1 and CDR2: MDHEN, SYDVKM. V lost 11 bases to trimming and J lost 4 bases; unmatched junction nucleotides: 10. The CDR3 loop reads CASQTGYRYGYTF. The DNA for the CDR3 is TGTGCCTCTCAGACAGGGTATCGCTATGGCTACACCTTC.

The DNA for the CDR3 is TGTGCCAAGAGGGACAGGGGGGATGGCTACACCTTC. Protein: CAKRDRGDGYTF. The chain combines TRBV2 with TRBJ1-2; 11 bases align to TRBD1. The CDR3 consists of 12 residues. Germline CDR1 is SNHLY and CDR2 is FYNNEI. V shed 10 bases and J 6 bases; nucleotides not matched to a gene: 4.

V and J are TRBV7-8 and TRBJ1-6; D remains unclear. From germline, CDR1 is SGHVS and CDR2 FQNEAQ. The CDR3 covers 16 residues. Trimming left V 1 base short and J 6 bases short, with 13 bases between. CDR3 loop: CASSLGFGGSNSPLHF. CDR3 coding DNA: TGTGCCAGCAGCTTAGGGTTTGGAGGAAGTAATTCACCCCTCCACTTT.

The chain uses TRBV18 and TRBJ1-1; 7 bases are shared with TRBD1. This CDR3 is built from 14 residues. The junction had 9 bases not matched to a gene; V was cut back by 5 bases and J by 6 bases. Germline V gene lookup returns CDR1 KGHSH and CDR2 LQKENI. The CDR3: CASSVTGVQAEAFF. CDR3 in DNA: TGTGCCAGCTCAGTAACAGGGGTTCAGGCTGAAGCTTTCTTT.

CDR3 sequence (DNA): TGCGCCACCAAAAGGGGTCCGGGACAGGGGAACTACGAGCAGTACTTC. Its translation is CATKRGPGQGNYEQYF. This rearrangement joins TRBV5-1 to TRBJ2-7, with 10 positions matching TRBD1. Trimming at V came to 9 bases and at J to 3 bases, leaving 15 bases not matched to a gene. Germline loops: CDR1 SGHRS, CDR2 YFSETQ. This CDR3 contains 16 residues.

V usage is TRBV27 and J usage is TRBJ1-6; 9 positions agree with TRBD1. The CDR3 totals 17 residues. V lost 8 bases and J lost 9; bases outside the gene matches: 17. The germline gives CDR1 MNHEY, CDR2 SMNVEV (reference sequence). The CDR3 DNA reads as TGTGCCAGCCAAACAACCCGAACCGGGACAGGGAGTTCACCCCTCCACTTT. Translated, it gives CASQTTRTGTGSSPLHF.

The CDR3 DNA reads TGTGCCAGCAGCTTAGTCCAACTTCCCTACGAGCAGTACTTC. Its protein is CASSLVQLPYEQYF. The chain uses TRBV7-6 and TRBJ2-7; D ambiguous. The CDR3 loop spans 14 amino acids. Germline CDR1 SGHVS, CDR2 FNYEAQ. V was cut by 1 base and J by 2 bases, with 9 bases left in between.

This rearrangement joins TRBV18 to TRBJ2-5; possible D gene TRBD1, 5 bases. The V end was cut by 1 base, the J end by 3 bases, with 15 bases between. In germline, CDR1 is KGHSH, CDR2 LQKENI. CDR3 size: 16 residues. This CDR3 is CASSPRVRVIEETQYF. DNA of the CDR3: TGTGCCAGCTCACCACGGGTCAGGGTCATTGAAGAGACCCAGTACTTC.

The chain recombines TRBV7-9 with TRBJ2-1, with D possibly being TRBD2 (5 bases). CDR3 size: 12 residues. Germline assignment: CDR1 SEHNR and CDR2 FQNEAQ (reference sequence). Between the trimmed V and J ends, which lost 5 bases and 9 bases, there was a span of 11 bases. CDR3 region: CASSPRGTEQFF. Here the CDR3 DNA reads TGTGCCAGCAGCCCCCGGGGTACTGAGCAGTTCTTC.

In its sample, this clone was seen a few times. The rearrangement uses TRBV9 and TRBJ1-2, with a possible D match to TRBD1 (5 bases). This CDR3 spans 12 amino acids. From germline, CDR1 is SGDLS and CDR2 YYNGEE. V was clipped by 3 bases and J by 6 bases, with 9 bases between them. The CDR3 region has the DNA TGTGCCAGCAGCGCCCCGGGGGATGGCTACACCTTC. It translates to CASSAPGDGYTF. The full variable domain, its missing parts supplied by reference TRBV9 and TRBJ1-2, is DSGVTQTPKHLITATGQRVTLRCSPRSGDLSVYWYQQSLDQGLQFLIQYYNGEERAKGNILERFSAQQFPDLHSELNLSSLELGDSALYFCASSAPGDGYTFGSGTRLTVV.

The chain couples TRBV6-5 to TRBJ2-1; D is uncertain. This CDR3 has 11 amino acids. V lost 6 bases and J 7 bases, leaving 7 bases between the germline ends. From germline, CDR1 is MNHEY and CDR2 SVGAGI. The CDR3 sequence: CASRLSNEQFF. In DNA form, the CDR3 reads TGTGCCAGCAGACTAAGTAATGAGCAGTTCTTC.

The rearrangement links TRBV28 to TRBJ1-2, with D perhaps TRBD1 (5 bases). CDR3 length equals 11 residues. V was pared by 5 bases and J by 7 bases, with 8 bases between. Germline CDR1 and CDR2: MDHEN and SYDVKM. The CDR3 sequence: CASSPGFGYTF. DNA for the CDR3: TGTGCCAGCAGTCCAGGGTTTGGCTACACCTTC.

The chain couples TRBV6-2 or TRBV6-3 to TRBJ2-1, with 11 bases fitting TRBD2. The junction had 14 bases not matched to a gene; V was cut back by 6 bases and J by 4 bases. This CDR3 region has 18 residues. Germline CDR1 reads MNHEY; CDR2 reads SVGEGT. CDR3 loop: CASSPYRTSGRGYNEQFF. CDR3 in DNA: TGTGCCAGCAGCCCCTACAGGACTAGCGGGCGGGGTTACAATGAGCAGTTCTTC.

The rearrangement links TRBV6-1 to TRBJ1-5; D might be TRBD1 (5 bases). Trimming took off 0 bases at V and 9 bases at J, with 18 bases between the two ends. The germline V gene encodes CDR1 MNHNS and CDR2 SASEGT. The CDR3 contains 16 residues. The chain's CDR3 is CASSEAPPWGGRPQHF. CDR3 in DNA: TGTGCCAGCAGTGAAGCCCCTCCCTGGGGGGGAAGGCCCCAGCATTTT.

The V call is TRBV7-6, the J call TRBJ1-1; 8 nucleotides line up with TRBD1. J gave up 7 bases and V 1 base, and 8 bases lay outside the gene matches. This CDR3 has 15 residues. Germline V gene lookup returns CDR1 SGHVS and CDR2 FNYEAQ. CDR3 DNA sequence: TGTGCCAGCAGCTTAGTGGACAGGGCCACAGATGAAGCTTTCTTT. Its protein product is CASSLVDRATDEAFF.

The chain couples TRBV11-2 to TRBJ1-1, with 7 bases matching TRBD1. Germline V gene data show CDR1 as SGHAT and CDR2 as FQNNGV. This CDR3 has 12 residues. The V and J ends lost 5 bases and 8 bases, in that order; junction bases with no gene match: 5. The DNA for the CDR3 is TGTGCCAGCAGCCCCTCACAGGGGGAAGCTTTCTTT. Protein sequence: CASSPSQGEAFF.

This clone appeared once. The V and J genes are TRBV19 and TRBJ2-7; TRBD2 is a possible D gene (6 bases). The CDR3 totals 15 residues. In germline, CDR1 is LNHDA, CDR2 SQIVND (reference sequence). Deletions cut 2 bases from V and 2 bases from J, with 13 bases between. The CDR3 reads CASSILRAGTYEQYF. DNA for the CDR3: TGTGCCAGTAGTATACTTCGGGCGGGAACCTACGAGCAGTACTTC.

About this clone itself: At one boundary the junction diverges from the germline segment, which might be a read error. The genes are TRBV9 and TRBJ1-6; 7 bases map to TRBD1. The germline V gene has CDR1 SGDLS and CDR2 YYNGEE. The CDR3 loop spans 14 amino acids. The CDR3, as DNA: TGTGCCAGCAGCGGAGGGGGCAATAACTCACCCCTCCACTTT. It specifies CASSGGGNNSPLHF. Full variable domain (rest looked up from reference TRBV9 and TRBJ1-6): DSGVTQTPKHLITATGQRVTLRCSPRSGDLSVYWYQQSLDQGLQFLIQYYNGEERAKGNILERFSAQQFPDLHSELNLSSLELGDSALYFCASSGGGNNSPLHFGNGTRLTVT.

This clone occurred a few times. This chain joins TRBV24-1 and TRBJ2-2; maybe TRBD1 (5 bases). This CDR3 has 15 amino acids. The V end was cut by 3 bases, the J end by 3 bases, with 10 bases between. Germline-derived CDR1 and CDR2 are KGHDR and SFDVKD. CDR3 amino acids: CATSDRGEDTGELFF. In DNA form, the CDR3 reads TGTGCCACCAGTGATAGGGGTGAAGACACCGGGGAGCTGTTTTTT.

This clone was observed once. The chain combines TRBV18 with TRBJ1-1; perhaps TRBD1 as D (5 bases). Germline CDR1 reads KGHSH; CDR2 reads LQKENI. V was pared by 2 bases and J by 1 base, with 20 bases between. The CDR3 is 18 residues long. CDR3 in amino acids: CASSPAGTTVIGNTEAFF. CDR3 nucleotide sequence: TGTGCCAGCTCACCAGCCGGGACTACAGTGATCGGGAACACTGAAGCTTTCTTT.

The CDR3 region has the DNA TGTGCCAGCAGCTTAGCTGCCGGGGGAAGCAATGAGCAGTTCTTC. Protein sequence: CASSLAAGGSNEQFF. The rearrangement uses TRBV7-9 and TRBJ2-1, with D perhaps TRBD2 (6 bases). Trimming shortened V by 0 bases and J by 6 bases, and 12 bases separated the two germline ends. The germline gives CDR1 SEHNR, CDR2 FQNEAQ (reference sequence). This CDR3 is built from 15 residues.

V is TRBV28 and J is TRBJ2-3; maybe TRBD1 (7 bases). The CDR3 spans 14 residues. With 5 bases removed from V and 3 bases from J, the gap between germline ends came to 12 bases. CDR1 and CDR2 from the germline V gene are MDHEN and SYDVKM. The CDR3 loop reads CASSRDSGTDTQYF. DNA of the CDR3: TGTGCCAGCAGTAGGGACAGCGGGACAGATACGCAGTATTTT.